One T cell receptor (beta chain) is described in this entry. Antigen: not known. Trimming removed 4 bases from V and 0 bases from J, with 13 bases in between. The CDR3 has 16 residues. Per the germline V gene, CDR1 is LGHDT and CDR2 is YNNKEL (reference sequence). This table comes from immunoSEQ multiplex PCR, and its TCRdb copy is limited to in-frame clones, with some not included. Its listing shows some 150,000 clones. These data originate in a study of T cell responses to AZD1222 COVID-19 vaccine. Broader study findings: Researchers report vaccine-associated CD4 TCRs spanning spike, with dominance at 160-218 and 743-854. The reported proportion of spike-specific TCRs targeting unmutated variant regions was nearly half. Baseline serostatus was positive in only six AZD1222 recipients.

This TCR was sampled from an adult in good health. Specimen: peripheral blood. V gene TRBV3-1 (or the pseudogene TRBV3-2) combines with J gene TRBJ1-3; D might be TRBD1 (6 bases). The CDR3 bases are TGTGCCAGCAGCCGTCCAGGACAGAGCTCTGGAAACACCATATATTTT. As protein: CASSRPGQSSGNTIYF.